The TCR beta chain under discussion was sequenced for a study of blood T cell repertoires in COVID-19. Trimming at V came to 0 bases and at J to 2 bases, leaving 5 bases not matched to a gene. The CDR3 runs 16 residues. Germline CDR1 and CDR2: SGDLS and YYNGEE. Libraries were prepared by immunoSEQ multiplex PCR; TCRdb keeps only in-frame clonotypes and omits some of them. Of approximately 490,000 clones listed, roughly nine tenths are singletons. On this clone itself: Other DNA sequences in the same sample also yield this CDR3.

Sequences were obtained from PBMCs or T cells enriched from blood (not recorded which). The chain carries TRBV9 and TRBJ2-5, with TRBD1 matching 9 bases. This sequence was found in a woman between 55 and 75 years old who had recovered from COVID-19. The CDR3 spells CASSVALDRGQETQYF. The CDR3 DNA sequence: TGTGCCAGCAGCGTAGCCTTGGACAGGGGTCAAGAGACCCAGTACTTC.